This TCR beta chain originates from a study of blood T cell repertoires in COVID-19. The data were produced by immunoSEQ multiplex PCR, yet TCRdb's version contains in-frame clones alone and is incomplete. Altogether under 300,000 clones are present, approximately 91% being singletons, with the ten largest covering over 2%. The V gene lost 6 bases and the J gene lost 4 bases, with 15 bases spanning the gap. Germline V gene lookup returns CDR1 MRHNA and CDR2 SNTAGT. The CDR3 length is 14 residues. This clone was recorded only once. The clonotype comes from a woman aged 40 to 55 with acute COVID-19. Sequencing was performed on PBMCs or T cells enriched from blood (not recorded which). The chain couples TRBV6-4 to TRBJ2-5; D gene uncertain. The CDR3 region is CASRIIEVRETQYF. In DNA form, the CDR3 reads TGTGCCAGCAGGATTATAGAGGTCAGAGAGACCCAGTACTTC.